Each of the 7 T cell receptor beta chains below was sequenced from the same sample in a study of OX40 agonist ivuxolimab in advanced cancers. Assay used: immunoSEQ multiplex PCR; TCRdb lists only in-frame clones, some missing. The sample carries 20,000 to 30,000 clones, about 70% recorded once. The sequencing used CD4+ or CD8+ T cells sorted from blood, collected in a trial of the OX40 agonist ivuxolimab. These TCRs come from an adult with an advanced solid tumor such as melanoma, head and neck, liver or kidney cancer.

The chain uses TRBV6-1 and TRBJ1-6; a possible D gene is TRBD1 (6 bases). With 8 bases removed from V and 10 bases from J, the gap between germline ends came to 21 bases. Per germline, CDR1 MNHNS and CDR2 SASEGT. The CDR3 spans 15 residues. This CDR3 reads CASGGGTLKWSPLHF. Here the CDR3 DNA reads TGTGCCAGCGGAGGGGGGACCTTAAAGTGGTCACCCCTCCACTTT.

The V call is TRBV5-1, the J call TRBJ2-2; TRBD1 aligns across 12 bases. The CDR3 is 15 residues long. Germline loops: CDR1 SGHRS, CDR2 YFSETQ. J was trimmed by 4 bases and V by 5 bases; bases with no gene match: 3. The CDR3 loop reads CASSWDRGPTGELFF. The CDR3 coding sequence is TGCGCCAGCAGTTGGGACAGGGGGCCCACCGGGGAGCTGTTTTTT.

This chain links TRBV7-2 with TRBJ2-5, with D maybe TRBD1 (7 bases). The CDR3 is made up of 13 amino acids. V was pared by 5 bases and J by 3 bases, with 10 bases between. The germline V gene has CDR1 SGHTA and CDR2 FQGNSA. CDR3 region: CASSPGGKETQYF. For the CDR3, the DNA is TGTGCCAGCAGCCCAGGGGGGAAAGAGACCCAGTACTTC.

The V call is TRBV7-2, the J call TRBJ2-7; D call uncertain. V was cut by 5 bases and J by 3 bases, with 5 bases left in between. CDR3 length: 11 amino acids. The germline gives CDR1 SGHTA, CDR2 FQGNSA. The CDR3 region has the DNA TGTGCCAGCAGCAGCCGCTACGAGCAGTACTTC. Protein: CASSSRYEQYF.

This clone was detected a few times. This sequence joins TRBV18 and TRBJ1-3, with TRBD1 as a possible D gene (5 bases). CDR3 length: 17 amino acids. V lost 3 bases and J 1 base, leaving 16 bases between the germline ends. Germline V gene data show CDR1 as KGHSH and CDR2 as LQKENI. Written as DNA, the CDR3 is TGTGCCAGCTCACCGCGGACACGGGATAATTCTGGAAACACCATATATTTT. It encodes CASSPRTRDNSGNTIYF.

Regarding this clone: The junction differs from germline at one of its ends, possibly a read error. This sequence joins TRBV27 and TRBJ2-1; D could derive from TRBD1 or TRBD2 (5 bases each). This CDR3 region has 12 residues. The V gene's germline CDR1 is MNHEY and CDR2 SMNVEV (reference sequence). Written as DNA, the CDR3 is TGTGCCAGCAGCTCGGCTATGGGGGTTTGGGTCTTC. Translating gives CASSSAMGVWVF.

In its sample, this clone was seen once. The CDR3 DNA sequence: TGTGCCAGCAGCCGAACTAGCGGGGGGAGCACAGATACGCAGTATTTT. Protein: CASSRTSGGSTDTQYF. The rearrangement joins TRBV14 to TRBJ2-3, with 12 bases fitting TRBD2. CDR1 is SGHDN, CDR2 FVKESK, per germline. Unmatched junction bases numbered 2, after V lost 4 bases and J lost 0 bases. The CDR3 is 16 residues long. Full variable domain (rest looked up from reference TRBV14 and TRBJ2-3): EAGVTQFPSHSVIEKGQTVTLRCDPISGHDNLYWYRRVMGKEIKFLLHFVKESKQDESGMPNNRFLAERTGGTYSTLKVQPAELEDSGVYFCASSRTSGGSTDTQYFGPGTRLTVL.